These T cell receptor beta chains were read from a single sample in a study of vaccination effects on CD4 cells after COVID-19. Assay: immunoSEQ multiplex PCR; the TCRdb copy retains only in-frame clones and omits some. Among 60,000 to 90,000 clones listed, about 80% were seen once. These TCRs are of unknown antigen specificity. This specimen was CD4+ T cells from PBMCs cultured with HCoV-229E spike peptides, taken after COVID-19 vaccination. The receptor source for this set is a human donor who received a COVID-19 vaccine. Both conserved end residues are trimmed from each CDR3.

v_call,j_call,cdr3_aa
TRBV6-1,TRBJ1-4,ASSEALIGIRYEKLF
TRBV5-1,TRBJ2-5,ASSLNSRGGETQY
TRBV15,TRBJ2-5,ATSRAQGTQY
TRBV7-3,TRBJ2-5,ASSLGSTEKETQY
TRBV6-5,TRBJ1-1,ASSYGAQAF
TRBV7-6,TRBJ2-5,ASSTGLQETQY
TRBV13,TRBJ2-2,ASSLDGGLIANTGELF
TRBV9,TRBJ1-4,ASSPQGARGMF
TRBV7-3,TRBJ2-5,ASSLTSIAGTQY
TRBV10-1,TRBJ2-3,ASKDSLKDTQY
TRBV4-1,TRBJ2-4,ASSQGQTWAKNIQY
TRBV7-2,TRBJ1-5,ASSLAGVGNQPQH
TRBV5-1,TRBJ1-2,ASSLADAYGYT
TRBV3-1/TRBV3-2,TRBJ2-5,ASSQYAVGGVQETQY
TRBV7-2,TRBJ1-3,ASSRGTASSGNTIY
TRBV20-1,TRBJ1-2,SAGTAYGYT
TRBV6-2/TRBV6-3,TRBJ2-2,ASSRGTIRVGELF
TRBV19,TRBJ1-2,ASSQSPGINYGYT
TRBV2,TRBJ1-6,ASTGEVNNSPLH
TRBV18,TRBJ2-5,ASSRYEEETQY
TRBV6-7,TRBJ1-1,ASSYQRGMDTEAF
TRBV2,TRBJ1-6,ATRGQEEPLH
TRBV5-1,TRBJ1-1,ASSSKWTGNTEAF
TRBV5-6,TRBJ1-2,ASSDGVASYGYT
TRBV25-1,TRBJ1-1,ASSDRGGPMNTEAF
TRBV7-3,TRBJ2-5,ASSLTGLVQETQY
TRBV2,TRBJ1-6,ASSEGSVNSPLH
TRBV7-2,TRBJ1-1,ASSLTGGTEAF
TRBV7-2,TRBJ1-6,ASSLVVLADSPLH
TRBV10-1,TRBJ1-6,ASSEGPNSPLH
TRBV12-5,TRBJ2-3,ASGLGDPRDTQY
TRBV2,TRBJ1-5,ASSEARGGANQPQH
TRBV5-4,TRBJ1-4,ASSPGQFNEKLF
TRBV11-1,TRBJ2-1,ASSLRTGGNEQF
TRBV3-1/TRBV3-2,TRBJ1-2,ASSQDLAGYYGYT
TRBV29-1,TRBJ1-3,SVVAQNSGNTIY
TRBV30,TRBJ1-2,AWSVQGVNYGYT
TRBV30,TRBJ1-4,AGQGVPNEKLF
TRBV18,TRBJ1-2,ASSPFDGGVEGYT
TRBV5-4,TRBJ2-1,ASSFYNEQF
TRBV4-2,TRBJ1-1,ASSQSYQGAGAEAF